The rows below give T cell receptor beta chains drawn from one sample of a study of blood T cell repertoires in COVID-19. The repertoire was sequenced with immunoSEQ multiplex PCR; TCRdb's copy has only in-frame clones and lacks some. Counted here are about 480,000 clones, roughly 88% occurring once; the ten biggest clones make up 1.8%. Sequenced input: PBMCs or T cells enriched from blood (not recorded which). All receptors derive from a woman in her forties who had recovered from COVID-19. Each CDR3 is given with its conserved first and last residue. A D gene is named only where the DNA matches it firmly. Where a row states a size, it is once, few, many or the class of an expanded clone; other rows omit it.

NA,once,TRBJ1-5,15,TRBV15,CATSRDKAGGEPQHF,TGTGCCACCAGCAGAGATAAGGCGGGTGGGGAGCCCCAGCATTTT
NA,NA,TRBJ2-7,17,TRBV7-9,CASSSHDDRAGPYEQYF,TGTGCCAGCAGCTCACACGACGATAGAGCGGGCCCCTACGAGCAGTACTTC
TRBD1,few,TRBJ1-2,12,TRBV7-9,CASSPQGDGYTF,TGTGCCAGCAGCCCGCAGGGGGACGGCTACACCTTC
NA,NA,TRBJ1-1,15,TRBV7-9,CASSLGRSMNTEAFF,TGTGCCAGCAGCCTCGGTCGCTCCATGAACACTGAAGCTTTCTTT
NA,NA,TRBJ2-1,16,TRBV19,CASRLGIQRVGNEQFF,TGTGCCAGTCGCCTCGGCATCCAGCGGGTCGGCAATGAGCAGTTCTTC
NA,NA,TRBJ2-1,13,TRBV10-1,CASSEAGNDEQFF,TGCGCCAGCAGTGAGGCGGGAAACGATGAGCAGTTCTTC
NA,NA,TRBJ1-2,14,TRBV6-5,CASSYQGAHYGYTF,TGTGCCAGCAGTTACCAGGGCGCCCACTATGGCTACACCTTC
TRBD2,once,TRBJ2-1,15,TRBV18,CASSSTTSGYNEQFF,TGTGCCAGCTCATCGACGACTAGCGGGTACAATGAGCAGTTCTTC
NA,NA,TRBJ2-1,17,TRBV3-1/TRBV3-2,CASSQDTRSDSYNEQFF,TGTGCCAGCAGCCAAGATACTAGATCGGATTCTTACAATGAGCAGTTCTTC
NA,NA,TRBJ2-7,13,TRBV6-5,CASSHPTDYEQYF,TGTGCCAGCAGCCATCCTACAGATTACGAGCAGTACTTC
NA,NA,TRBJ2-7,12,TRBV28,CASMRLGYEQYF,TGTGCCAGCATGCGGTTGGGCTACGAGCAGTACTTC
NA,NA,TRBJ1-2,15,TRBV29-1,CSVDPPLKDHYGYTF,TGCAGCGTTGACCCCCCACTAAAAGACCATTATGGCTACACCTTC
TRBD1,NA,TRBJ2-1,15,TRBV3-1/TRBV3-2,CASSQRTGAFNEQFF,TGTGCCAGCAGCCAGAGGACAGGGGCCTTCAATGAGCAGTTCTTC
TRBD2,few,TRBJ2-2,15,TRBV10-1,CASSAAGVVTGELFF,TGCGCCAGCAGCGCTGCGGGAGTTGTCACCGGGGAGCTGTTTTTT
TRBD2,once,TRBJ2-1,14,TRBV2,CASSLGLAGNEQFF,TGTGCCAGTTCCTTAGGACTAGCGGGAAATGAGCAGTTCTTC
NA,NA,TRBJ2-6,15,TRBV7-9,CASTQQGSGANVLTF,TGTGCCAGCACGCAACAGGGTTCCGGGGCCAACGTCCTGACTTTC
NA,NA,TRBJ2-5,15,TRBV3-1/TRBV3-2,CASSRQQGIQETQYF,TGTGCCAGCAGCCGCCAGCAGGGTATCCAAGAGACCCAGTACTTC
TRBD1,NA,TRBJ1-1,15,TRBV9,CASSGTGRMNTEAFF,TGTGCCAGCAGCGGGACAGGGAGAATGAACACTGAAGCTTTCTTT
NA,NA,TRBJ2-3,14,TRBV25-1,CASSLAGMADTQYF,TGTGCCAGCTCTCTGGCGGGGATGGCAGATACGCAGTATTTT
TRBD1,once,TRBJ2-7,13,TRBV30,CAWNRDRGHEQYF,TGTGCCTGGAACAGGGACAGGGGCCACGAGCAGTACTTC
TRBD1,NA,TRBJ2-7,14,TRBV10-3,CAISKTGLAGEQYF,TGTGCCATCAGTAAGACAGGGCTGGCAGGCGAGCAGTACTTC
NA,NA,TRBJ1-1,15,TRBV7-6,CASSSPGLQEGTAFF,TGTGCCAGCAGCTCTCCGGGCCTTCAGGAGGGGACAGCTTTCTTT
NA,NA,TRBJ2-7,15,TRBV19,CASSIAQGFAYEQYF,TGTGCCAGTAGTATAGCCCAGGGATTTGCCTACGAGCAGTACTTC
TRBD2,NA,TRBJ2-5,15,TRBV18,CASSPPGTRRETQYF,TGTGCCAGCTCACCCCCGGGGACTAGAAGGGAGACCCAGTACTTC
NA,NA,TRBJ1-1,12,TRBV11-3,CASSLDGRRTFF,TGTGCCAGCAGCTTAGATGGGAGGAGAACTTTCTTT
NA,NA,TRBJ1-1,14,TRBV7-2,CASSSSHMYTEAFF,TGTGCCAGCAGCTCCTCACACATGTACACTGAAGCTTTCTTT
NA,NA,TRBJ1-1,14,TRBV6-6,CASSYPTDYTEAFF,TGTGCCAGCAGTTACCCGACAGATTACACTGAAGCTTTCTTT
NA,NA,TRBJ2-5,14,TRBV5-1,CASSLASGSETQYF,TGCGCCAGCAGCTTGGCGTCCGGGAGCGAGACCCAGTACTTC
NA,NA,TRBJ2-1,15,TRBV5-4,CASSFRSQLFNEQFF,TGTGCCAGCAGCTTTAGGAGTCAGCTTTTCAATGAGCAGTTCTTC
TRBD1,NA,TRBJ1-1,14,TRBV6-1,CASSEGQGSTEAFF,TGTGCCAGCAGTGAGGGACAGGGGAGCACTGAAGCTTTCTTT
NA,NA,TRBJ1-6,13,TRBV5-1,CASTGTPNSPLHF,TGCGCCAGCACCGGGACACCGAATTCACCCCTCCACTTT
TRBD1,NA,TRBJ1-1,15,TRBV19,CASSIGQGLNTEAFF,TGTGCCAGTAGTATCGGACAGGGACTGAACACTGAAGCTTTCTTT
NA,NA,TRBJ1-5,12,TRBV19,CASSDFVVPQHF,TGTGCCAGTTCGGACTTCGTAGTGCCCCAGCATTTT
TRBD1,NA,TRBJ2-2,17,TRBV18,CASSPWQGASNTGELFF,TGTGCCAGCTCACCATGGCAGGGGGCGTCGAACACCGGGGAGCTGTTTTTT
NA,few,TRBJ1-1,17,TRBV19,CASSIGTWGRGNTEAFF,TGTGCCAGTAGTATAGGGACCTGGGGTCGGGGGAACACTGAAGCTTTCTTT
TRBD2,NA,TRBJ2-3,22,TRBV5-1,CASRRVPLSYATSGRRTDTQYF,TGCGCCAGCAGGCGAGTCCCGCTCTCTTACGCGACTAGCGGGAGGAGGACAGATACGCAGTATTTT
TRBD2,few,TRBJ2-1,15,TRBV4-1,CASSTSGSVYNEQFF,TGCGCCAGCAGTACTAGCGGGAGTGTTTACAATGAGCAGTTCTTC
NA,NA,TRBJ1-2,14,TRBV19,CASSIVQGSSGYTF,TGTGCCAGTAGTATTGTCCAGGGAAGTAGCGGCTACACCTTC
NA,once,TRBJ2-7,13,TRBV9,CASSAPGAYEQYF,TGTGCCAGCAGCGCTCCGGGAGCCTACGAGCAGTACTTC
NA,NA,TRBJ2-4,13,TRBV6-5,CASSGGAKNIQYF,TGTGCCAGCAGCGGGGGAGCCAAAAACATTCAGTACTTC
TRBD1,NA,TRBJ1-2,14,TRBV18,CASSEDRVGYGYTF,TGTGCCAGCTCGGAGGACAGGGTTGGGTATGGCTACACCTTC
TRBD2,NA,TRBJ2-3,18,TRBV24-1,CATSDPGTSGRASDTQYF,TGTGCCACCAGTGATCCCGGGACTAGCGGGAGGGCCTCAGATACGCAGTATTTT
TRBD1,NA,TRBJ2-1,15,TRBV6-6,CASSYRTGNINEQFF,TGTGCCAGCAGTTATCGGACAGGGAATATCAATGAGCAGTTCTTC
NA,NA,TRBJ1-1,17,TRBV12-5,CASGFHIHRRMNTEAFF,TGTGCTAGTGGTTTCCACATACACCGGAGGATGAACACTGAAGCTTTCTTT
NA,NA,TRBJ1-1,14,TRBV7-9,CASSLIRPGTEAFF,TGTGCCAGCAGCTTAATCCGGCCGGGGACTGAAGCTTTCTTT
NA,NA,TRBJ2-3,14,TRBV5-4,CASSPGQRTDTQYF,TGTGCCAGCAGCCCTGGACAGCGCACAGATACGCAGTATTTT
TRBD1,NA,TRBJ1-2,15,TRBV6-2/TRBV6-3,CASSYTTQGNYGYTF,TGTGCCAGCAGTTACACTACACAGGGGAACTATGGCTACACCTTC
TRBD1,NA,TRBJ1-1,15,TRBV19,CASEGPGQMNTEAFF,TGTGCCAGTGAAGGGCCGGGACAGATGAACACTGAAGCTTTCTTT
TRBD1,NA,TRBJ2-1,12,TRBV29-1,CSGRQGSLEQFF,TGCAGCGGTCGACAGGGTAGTTTGGAGCAGTTCTTC
NA,NA,TRBJ1-3,15,TRBV4-3,CASSQDQDFGNTIYF,TGCGCCAGCAGCCAAGATCAGGACTTTGGAAACACCATATATTTT
NA,many,TRBJ1-2,16,TRBV2,CASSEWEEGPPDGYTF,TGTGCCAGCAGTGAGTGGGAGGAGGGCCCCCCTGATGGCTACACCTTC
TRBD1,NA,TRBJ1-5,15,TRBV19,CASPKQGKENQPQHF,TGTGCCAGTCCCAAACAGGGGAAGGAGAATCAGCCCCAGCATTTT
NA,once,TRBJ1-1,11,TRBV5-1,CASRFETEAFF,TGCGCCAGCAGATTTGAGACTGAAGCTTTCTTT
NA,NA,TRBJ2-3,12,TRBV5-1,CASSLPTDTQYF,TGCGCCAGCAGCCTCCCCACAGATACGCAGTATTTT
TRBD1,NA,TRBJ2-5,14,TRBV11-3,CASSSGQEKETQYF,TGTGCCAGCAGCTCGGGACAGGAGAAAGAGACCCAGTACTTC
NA,NA,TRBJ1-1,15,TRBV5-8,CASSRGGGKNTEAFF,TGTGCCAGCAGCCGGGGCGGGGGTAAGAACACTGAAGCTTTCTTT
NA,NA,TRBJ2-4,16,TRBV15,CATSRGLQGASNIQYF,TGTGCCACCAGCAGAGGGCTACAGGGTGCATCAAACATTCAGTACTTC
NA,NA,TRBJ2-3,12,TRBV24-1,CATSDSADTQYF,TGTGCCACCAGTGATTCTGCAGATACGCAGTATTTT
TRBD1,once,TRBJ2-3,13,TRBV29-1,CSVVTGITDTQYF,TGCAGCGTTGTGACAGGGATAACAGATACGCAGTATTTT
NA,once,TRBJ1-1,13,TRBV18,CASSPRSDTEAFF,TGTGCCAGCTCACCACGGTCGGACACTGAAGCTTTCTTT